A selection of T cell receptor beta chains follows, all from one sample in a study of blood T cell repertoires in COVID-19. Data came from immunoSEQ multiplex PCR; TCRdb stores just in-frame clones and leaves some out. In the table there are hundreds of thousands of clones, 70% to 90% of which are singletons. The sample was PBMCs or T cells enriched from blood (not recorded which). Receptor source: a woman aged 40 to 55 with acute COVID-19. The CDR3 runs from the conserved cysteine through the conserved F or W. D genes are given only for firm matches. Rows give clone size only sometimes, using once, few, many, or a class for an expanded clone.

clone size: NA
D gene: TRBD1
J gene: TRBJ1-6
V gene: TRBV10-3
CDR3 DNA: TGTGCCATCAGGGACAGGGCTGCCAATTCACCCCTCCACTTT
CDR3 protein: CAIRDRAANSPLHF

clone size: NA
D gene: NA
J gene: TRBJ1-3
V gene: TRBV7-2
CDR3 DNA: TGTGCCAGCAGCCCAGGCAGGGGCCCTAACTCTGGAAACACCATATATTTT
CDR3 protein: CASSPGRGPNSGNTIYF

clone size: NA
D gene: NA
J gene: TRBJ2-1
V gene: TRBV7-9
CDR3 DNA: TGTGCCAGCAGCTACGCGGCAACACAGGGAAATAGCCACAATGAGCAGTTCTTC
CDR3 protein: CASSYAATQGNSHNEQFF

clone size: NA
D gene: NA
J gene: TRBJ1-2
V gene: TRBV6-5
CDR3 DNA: TGTGCCAGCACTTCCTCGGGGAGTAATCGGGGCTACACCTTC
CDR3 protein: CASTSSGSNRGYTF

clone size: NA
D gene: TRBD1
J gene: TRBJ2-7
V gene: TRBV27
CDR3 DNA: TGTGCCACCAAGAAGGACAGGCTGGCTTCCGAGCAGTACTTC
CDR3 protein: CATKKDRLASEQYF

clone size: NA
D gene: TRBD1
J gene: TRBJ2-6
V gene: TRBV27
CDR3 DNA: TGTGCCAGCAGTCCCCAGGGGGCTGGGGCCAACGTCCTGACTTTC
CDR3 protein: CASSPQGAGANVLTF

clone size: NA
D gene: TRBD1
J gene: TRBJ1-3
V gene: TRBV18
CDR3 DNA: TGTGCCAGCTCACCGACGGGACAGGGGGCCAGAAACACCATATATTTT
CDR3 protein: CASSPTGQGARNTIYF

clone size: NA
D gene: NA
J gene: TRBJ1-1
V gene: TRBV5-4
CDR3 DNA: TGTGCCAGCAGCACTACATTGAACACTGAAGCTTTCTTT
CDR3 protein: CASSTTLNTEAFF

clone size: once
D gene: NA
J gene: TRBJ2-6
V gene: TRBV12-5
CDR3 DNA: TGTGCTAGTGGTTTGACCTTAGCGTCCCTCTCTGGGGCCAACGTCCTGACTTTC
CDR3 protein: CASGLTLASLSGANVLTF

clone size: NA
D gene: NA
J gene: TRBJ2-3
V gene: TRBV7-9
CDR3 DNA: TGTGCCAGCAGCCTTTTGCGGCGGTCAGATACGCAGTATTTT
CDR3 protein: CASSLLRRSDTQYF

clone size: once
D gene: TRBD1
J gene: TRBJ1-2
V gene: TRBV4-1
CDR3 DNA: TGCGCCAGCAGCCAAGTTGGACAGGTTAATGGCTACACCTTC
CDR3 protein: CASSQVGQVNGYTF

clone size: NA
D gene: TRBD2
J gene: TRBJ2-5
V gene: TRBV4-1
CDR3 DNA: TGCGCCAGCAGCCAAGGTGGAGCGGGGGGGTTTCAAGAGACCCAGTACTTC
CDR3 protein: CASSQGGAGGFQETQYF

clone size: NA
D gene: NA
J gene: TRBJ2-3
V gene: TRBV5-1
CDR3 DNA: TGCGCCAGCAGTAATACAGGGTATTTGGATACGCAGTATTTT
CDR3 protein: CASSNTGYLDTQYF

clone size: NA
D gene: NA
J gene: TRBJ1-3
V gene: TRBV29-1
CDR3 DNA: TGCAGCGTCAGCGCCGTCTTTGGAAACACCATATATTTT
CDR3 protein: CSVSAVFGNTIYF

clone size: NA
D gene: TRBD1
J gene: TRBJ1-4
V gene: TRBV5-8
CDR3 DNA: TGTGCCAGCAGCTCCAGGGGGACAGGGTATGAAAAACTGTTTTTT
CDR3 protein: CASSSRGTGYEKLFF

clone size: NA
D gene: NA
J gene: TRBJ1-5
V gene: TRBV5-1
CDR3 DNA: TGCGCCAGCAGCTTAGACGGGTTTAATAGCAATCAGCCCCAGCATTTT
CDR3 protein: CASSLDGFNSNQPQHF

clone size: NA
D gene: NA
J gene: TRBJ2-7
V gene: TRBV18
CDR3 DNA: TGTGCCAGCTCACTGGGGCTCGAGCAGTACTTC
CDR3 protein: CASSLGLEQYF

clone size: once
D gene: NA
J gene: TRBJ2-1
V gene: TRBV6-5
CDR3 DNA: TGTGCCAGCAGCTCCCTCGTCGCGTTGAATGAGCAGTTCTTC
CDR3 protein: CASSSLVALNEQFF

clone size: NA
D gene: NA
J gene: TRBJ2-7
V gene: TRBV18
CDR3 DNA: TGTGCCAGCTCACCAGAGGGGACATACGAGCAGTACTTC
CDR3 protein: CASSPEGTYEQYF

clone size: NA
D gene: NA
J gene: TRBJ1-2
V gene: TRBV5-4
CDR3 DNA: TGTGCCAGCAGCTTGGACGGAGGGATCCATGGCTACACCTTC
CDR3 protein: CASSLDGGIHGYTF

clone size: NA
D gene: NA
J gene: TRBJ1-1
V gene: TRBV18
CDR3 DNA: TGTGCCAGCTCACCGGGCAGCCGGAACACTGAAGCTTTCTTT
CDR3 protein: CASSPGSRNTEAFF

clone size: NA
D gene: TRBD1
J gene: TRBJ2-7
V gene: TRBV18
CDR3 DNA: TGTGCCAGCTCACCAAATAACAGGGGTGAGCAGTACTTC
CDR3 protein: CASSPNNRGEQYF

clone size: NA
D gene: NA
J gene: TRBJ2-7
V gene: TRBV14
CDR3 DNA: TGTGCCAGCAGCCAAAAAAACGCAGCCCGGGGGTACGAGCAGTACTTC
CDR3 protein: CASSQKNAARGYEQYF

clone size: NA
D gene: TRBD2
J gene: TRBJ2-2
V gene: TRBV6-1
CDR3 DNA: TGTGCCAGCAGTGTGGGTATTGGGACTAGCGGGATTCACACCGGGGAGCTGTTTTTT
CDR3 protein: CASSVGIGTSGIHTGELFF

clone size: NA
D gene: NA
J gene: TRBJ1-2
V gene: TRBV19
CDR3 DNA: TGTGCCAGTACACCGTCACTACTAGGACTCTCAGGGGTTGGTGGCTACACCTTC
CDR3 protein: CASTPSLLGLSGVGGYTF

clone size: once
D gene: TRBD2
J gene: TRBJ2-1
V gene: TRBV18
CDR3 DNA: TGTGCCAGCTCACAAGCGGGACTAGCGGGGGGTCGGAATGAGCAGTTCTTC
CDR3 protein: CASSQAGLAGGRNEQFF

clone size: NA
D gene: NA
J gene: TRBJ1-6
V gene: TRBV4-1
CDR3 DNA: TGCGCCAGCAGCCAACTCCATGCGGGACGGTATAATTCACCCCTCCACTTT
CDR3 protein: CASSQLHAGRYNSPLHF

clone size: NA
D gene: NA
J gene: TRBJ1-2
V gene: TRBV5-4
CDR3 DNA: TGTGCCAGCAGCTTGGGGGTCGTCGGAGAGTATGGCTACACCTTC
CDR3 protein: CASSLGVVGEYGYTF

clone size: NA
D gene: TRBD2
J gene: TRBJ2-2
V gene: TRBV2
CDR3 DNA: TGTGCCACCTCCGGGACTAGCGGGAACACCGGGGAGCTGTTTTTT
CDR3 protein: CATSGTSGNTGELFF

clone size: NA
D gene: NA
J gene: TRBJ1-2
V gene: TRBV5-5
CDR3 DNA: TGTGCCAGCAGCTTGGTACCAGGGGCTAACTATGGCTACACCTTC
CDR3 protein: CASSLVPGANYGYTF

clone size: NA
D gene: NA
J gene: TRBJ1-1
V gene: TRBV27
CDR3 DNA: TGTGCCAGCAGTTCCGACAGCACTGAAGCTTTCTTT
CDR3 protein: CASSSDSTEAFF

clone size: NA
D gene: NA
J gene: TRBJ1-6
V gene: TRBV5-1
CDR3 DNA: TGCGCCAGCAGCTTGGATCCTCAGGGGAAGGATTCACCCCTCCACTTT
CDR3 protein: CASSLDPQGKDSPLHF

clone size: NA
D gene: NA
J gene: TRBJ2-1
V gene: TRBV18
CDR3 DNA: TGTGCCACCTCACCTCCAGGGTACAATGAGCAGTTCTTC
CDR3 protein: CATSPPGYNEQFF

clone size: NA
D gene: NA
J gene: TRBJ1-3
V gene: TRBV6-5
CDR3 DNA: TGTGCCAGTATAGGAGGCTCTGGAAACACCATATATTTT
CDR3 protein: CASIGGSGNTIYF

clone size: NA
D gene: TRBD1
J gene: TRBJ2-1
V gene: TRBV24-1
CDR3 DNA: TGTGCCACCAGTGACCGGGACAGGGGCTACGATGAGCAGTTCTTC
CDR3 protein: CATSDRDRGYDEQFF

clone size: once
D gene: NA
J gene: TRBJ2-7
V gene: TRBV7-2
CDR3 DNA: TGTGCCAGCAGCCGTCCCGGGACAAAGGCTTACGAGCAGTACTTC
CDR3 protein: CASSRPGTKAYEQYF

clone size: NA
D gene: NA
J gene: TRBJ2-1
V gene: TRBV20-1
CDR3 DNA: TGCAGTGCGAGTAGCACGGGGGGCCGATTCTACAATGAGCAGTTCTTC
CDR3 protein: CSASSTGGRFYNEQFF

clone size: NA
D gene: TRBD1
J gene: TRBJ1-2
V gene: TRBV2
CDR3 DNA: TGTGCCAGCAGTGAGGACAGGGGCTATGGCTACACCTTC
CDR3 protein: CASSEDRGYGYTF